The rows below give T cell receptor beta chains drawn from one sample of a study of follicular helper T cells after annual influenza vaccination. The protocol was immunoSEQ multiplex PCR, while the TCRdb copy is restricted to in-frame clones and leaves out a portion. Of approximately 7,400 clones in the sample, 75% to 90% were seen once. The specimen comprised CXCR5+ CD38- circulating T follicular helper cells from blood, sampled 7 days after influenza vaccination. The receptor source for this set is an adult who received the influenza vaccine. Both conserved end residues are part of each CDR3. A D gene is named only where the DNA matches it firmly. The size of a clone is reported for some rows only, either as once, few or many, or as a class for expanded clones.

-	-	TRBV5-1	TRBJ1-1	TGCGCCAGCAGCTTGGAACAGCGGGCCCCGGGGACTGAAGCTTTCTTT	CASSLEQRAPGTEAFF
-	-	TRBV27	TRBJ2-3	TGTGCCAGCAGTTACGGGGGGCGCACAGATACGCAGTATTTT	CASSYGGRTDTQYF
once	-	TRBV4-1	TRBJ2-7	TGCGCCAGCAGCCAAGCGAAACTAGACTCCTACGAGCAGTACTTC	CASSQAKLDSYEQYF
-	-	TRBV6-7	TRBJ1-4	TGTGCCAGCAGGACCCAAAAGGGGGAGGGCTTTAATGAAAAACTGTTTTTT	CASRTQKGEGFNEKLFF
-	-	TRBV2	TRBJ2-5	TGTGCCAGCAATGGGGGTACGAGAAAAGAGACCCAGTACTTC	CASNGGTRKETQYF
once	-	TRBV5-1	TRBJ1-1	TGCGCCAGCAGGGGGGACATGAACACTGAAGCTTTCTTT	CASRGDMNTEAFF
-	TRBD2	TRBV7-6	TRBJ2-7	TGTGCCAGCAGCTCGGGGACTAGCGGCTCCTACGAGCAGTACTTC	CASSSGTSGSYEQYF
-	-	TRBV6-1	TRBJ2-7	TGTGCCAGCGGCCGGGACCGTACCTTTCGTGAGCAGTACTTC	CASGRDRTFREQYF
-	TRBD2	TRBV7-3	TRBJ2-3	TGTGCCAGCAGCCCCCCTGGGGGTAGCGGGGGGCCCCAGTATTTT	CASSPPGGSGGPQYF
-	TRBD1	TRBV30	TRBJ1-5	TGTGCCTGGAGTCGACAGGGTGTTAGGAGTCAGCCCCAGCATTTT	CAWSRQGVRSQPQHF
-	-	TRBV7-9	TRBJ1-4	TGTGCCAGCAGCCAAGGACAATTAGGTGAAAAACTGTTTTTT	CASSQGQLGEKLFF
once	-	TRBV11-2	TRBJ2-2	TGTGCCAGCAGCCCAGTGGGGACCGGGGAGCTGTTTTTT	CASSPVGTGELFF
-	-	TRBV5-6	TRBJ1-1	TGTGCCAGCAGCTTGGCTGGCAGGTACACTGAAGCTTTCTTT	CASSLAGRYTEAFF